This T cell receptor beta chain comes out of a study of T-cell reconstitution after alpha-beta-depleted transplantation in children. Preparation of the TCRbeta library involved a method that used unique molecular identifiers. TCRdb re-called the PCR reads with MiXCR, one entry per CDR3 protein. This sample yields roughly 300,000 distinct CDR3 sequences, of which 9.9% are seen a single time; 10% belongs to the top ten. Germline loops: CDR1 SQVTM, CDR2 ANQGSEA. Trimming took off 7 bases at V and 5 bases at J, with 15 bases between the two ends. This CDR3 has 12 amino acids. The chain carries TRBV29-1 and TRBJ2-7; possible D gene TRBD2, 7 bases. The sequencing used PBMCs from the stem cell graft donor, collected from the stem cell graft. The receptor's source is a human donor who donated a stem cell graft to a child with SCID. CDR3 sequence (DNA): TGCAGCGCTAAGGGGGGGAGCGACGAGCAGTACTTC. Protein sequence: CSAKGGSDEQYF.